The 6 T cell receptor beta chains presented below share a single source sample, sequenced in a study of blood T cell repertoires in COVID-19 (dated by TCRdb to 2020 to 2021). The library was made by the immunoSEQ multiplex PCR assay. In TCRdb, the immuneACCESS table is reduced to in-frame sequences with V and J assigned. These tables do not hold every clone; where another copy was compared, an unresolved V gene accounts for under half, and the others remain unexplained. A total of roughly 500,000 clones appear in this sample, roughly 89% of them only once. Over 0.7% of the sample is in the top ten clones. Sequencing input: peripheral blood. The source of these receptors is a man younger than 35 with COVID-19, enrolled during active disease.

The chain uses TRBV6-5 and TRBJ2-2; weak D call: TRBD1 (6 bases). Trimming took off 4 bases at V and 4 bases at J, with 13 bases between the two ends. CDR1 and CDR2 from the germline V gene are MNHEY and SVGAGI. The CDR3 consists of 15 residues. CDR3: CASSWGQGITGELFF. The DNA of the CDR3 is TGTGCCAGCAGTTGGGGGCAGGGGATCACCGGGGAGCTGTTTTTT.

The gene calls are TRBV4-2 and TRBJ2-5, with 8 bases fitting TRBD2. This CDR3 is built from 14 residues. V was pared by 5 bases and J by 3 bases, with 5 bases of the junction left unmatched. Per germline, CDR1 LGHNA and CDR2 YNFKEQ. Written as DNA, the CDR3 is TGTGCCAGCAGCAACGGGGGGGCTAAAGAGACCCAGTACTTC. Translation: CASSNGGAKETQYF.

The gene calls are TRBV2 and TRBJ2-1, with 9 positions matching TRBD1. The CDR3 is 14 residues long. V lost 6 bases to trimming and J lost 7 bases; unmatched junction nucleotides: 7. Germline CDR1 is SNHLY and CDR2 is FYNNEI. The CDR3 sequence: CASRVGQGLNEQFF. CDR3 nucleotides: TGTGCCAGCAGGGTCGGACAGGGGCTGAATGAGCAGTTCTTC.

The rearrangement uses TRBV2 and TRBJ1-4; a possible D gene is TRBD1 (5 bases). With 8 bases removed from V and 4 bases from J, the gap between germline ends came to 20 bases. CDR3 size: 16 residues. Per germline, CDR1 SNHLY and CDR2 FYNNEI. CDR3 sequence (DNA): TGTGCCAGCTTTGACTCCTGGGAGGGGAGTAATGAAAAACTGTTTTTT. Translating gives CASFDSWEGSNEKLFF.

V usage is TRBV5-6 and J usage is TRBJ1-2; no reliable D call. Deletions cut 0 bases from V and 4 bases from J, with 7 bases between. Germline V gene data show CDR1 as SGHDT and CDR2 as YYEEEE. The CDR3 has 13 residues. As DNA, the CDR3 is TGTGCCAGCAGCTTGGTGGACTTCTATGGCTACACCTTC. It codes for CASSLVDFYGYTF. The whole variable domain, remainder taken from reference TRBV5-6 and TRBJ1-2, is DAGVTQSPTHLIKTRGQQVTLRCSPKSGHDTVSWYQQALGQGPQFIFQYYEEEERQRGNFPDRFSGHQFPNYSSELNVNALLLGDSALYLCASSLVDFYGYTFGSGTRLTVV.

The rearrangement joins TRBV19 to TRBJ1-5, with D possibly TRBD1 on 6 matching bases. Germline loops: CDR1 LNHDA, CDR2 SQIVND (reference sequence). This CDR3 contains 15 residues. Trimming took 2 bases from V and 9 from J, leaving 17 bases between them. The CDR3 region has the DNA TGTGCCAGTAGTATAAACACACAGGGTGTTTGGCCCCAGCATTTT. Translated, it gives CASSINTQGVWPQHF.